Listed below are T cell receptor beta chains from one sample, sequenced in a study of CD8+ T cells in alopecia areata. TCRdb keeps only in-frame clones here, not all; method: immunoSEQ multiplex PCR. The table records about 180,000 clones, about half of them present only once. The starting material was CD8+ T cells sorted from blood, obtained at week 52, from a patient treated with tofacitinib. The receptors originated from a human donor with alopecia areata. Both conserved end residues are part of each CDR3. The D gene is left open where the match is weak. Size values are once, few and many counts, or a class for expanded clones, and some rows have none.

NA TRBJ2-2 TRBV5-1 TRBD1 CASSLEGAAGELFF TGCGCCAGCAGCTTGGAGGGGGCAGCCGGGGAGCTGTTTTTT
few TRBJ2-3 TRBV6-4 TRBD2 CASSLAGDIDTQYF TGTGCCAGCTCACTAGCGGGGGATATAGATACGCAGTATTTT
NA TRBJ2-7 TRBV27 NA CASGIHEQYF TGTGCCAGCGGCATCCACGAGCAGTACTTC
many TRBJ2-5 TRBV9 NA CASSAPYGETQYF TGTGCCAGCAGCGCACCATACGGGGAGACCCAGTACTTC
NA TRBJ1-1 TRBV9 NA CASSVEVANTEAFF TGTGCCAGCAGCGTAGAAGTGGCGAACACTGAAGCTTTCTTT
NA TRBJ1-6 TRBV29-1 TRBD1 CSVGQGWNSPLHF TGCAGCGTTGGACAGGGATGGAATTCACCCCTCCACTTT
NA TRBJ1-2 TRBV16 NA CASSQSGGPYGYTF TGTGCCAGCAGCCAATCCGGCGGGCCCTATGGCTACACCTTC
few TRBJ1-5 TRBV5-1 NA CASSPLGETNQPQHF TGCGCCAGCAGCCCCCTGGGGGAGACAAATCAGCCCCAGCATTTT
NA TRBJ2-2 TRBV6-6 NA CASSYAGELFF TGTGCCAGCAGTTATGCCGGGGAGCTGTTTTTT
NA TRBJ2-5 TRBV5-1 NA CASSHGGHETQYF TGCGCCAGCAGCCATGGGGGGCACGAGACCCAGTACTTC
NA TRBJ1-1 TRBV30 NA CAWSRWDEGENEAFF TGTGCCTGGAGTCGGTGGGACGAGGGCGAAAATGAAGCTTTCTTT
NA TRBJ1-1 TRBV29-1 TRBD1 CSVGTGQNTEAFF TGCAGCGTTGGGACAGGCCAGAACACTGAAGCTTTCTTT
NA TRBJ1-2 TRBV6-5 NA CASRGTASFEGYTF TGTGCCAGCAGAGGGACCGCCTCGTTCGAAGGCTACACCTTC
few TRBJ2-3 TRBV19 TRBD2 CASSPTSGGTDTQYF TGTGCCAGTAGTCCGACTAGCGGGGGCACAGATACGCAGTATTTT
NA TRBJ1-1 TRBV30 NA CAWQDGLAEAFF TGTGCCTGGCAGGACGGGCTGGCTGAAGCTTTCTTT
NA TRBJ2-5 TRBV30 NA CAWSAGEGYQETQYF TGTGCCTGGAGCGCAGGGGAGGGGTACCAAGAGACCCAGTACTTC
NA TRBJ2-3 TRBV25-1 TRBD2 CASSELLAGGKDTQYF TGTGCCAGCAGTGAACTTCTAGCGGGGGGGAAAGATACGCAGTATTTT
NA TRBJ1-5 TRBV27 NA CASSFRGFEPQHF TGTGCCAGCAGTTTTAGAGGATTTGAGCCCCAGCATTTT
NA TRBJ1-2 TRBV4-1 NA CASSQDRTTTTGYTF TGCGCCAGCAGCCAAGATCGGACGACCACGACCGGCTACACCTTC
NA TRBJ2-7 TRBV6-5 TRBD1 CASSYADRDYEQYF TGTGCCAGCAGTTACGCCGACAGGGACTACGAGCAGTACTTC
NA TRBJ2-5 TRBV6-6 NA CASSPQTRMETQYF TGTGCCAGCAGTCCTCAGACTAGGATGGAGACCCAGTACTTC
few TRBJ2-3 TRBV19 NA CASSGTDPGSTDTQYF TGTGCCAGTAGCGGAACAGATCCCGGTAGCACAGATACGCAGTATTTT
NA TRBJ2-3 TRBV9 NA CASSMGTDTQYF TGTGCCAGCAGCATGGGCACAGATACGCAGTATTTT
few TRBJ2-7 TRBV7-2 NA CASSLAPPTTYEQYF TGTGCCAGCAGCTTAGCCCCCCCAACCACCTACGAGCAGTACTTC
NA TRBJ2-3 TRBV7-8 NA CASTLGGGSLSVGTDTQYF TGTGCCAGCACCCTAGGGGGAGGGAGCTTATCTGTTGGCACAGATACGCAGTATTTT
NA TRBJ2-7 TRBV5-6 TRBD1 CASSLRQGYEQYF TGTGCCAGCAGCTTGAGACAGGGCTACGAGCAGTACTTC
NA TRBJ2-3 TRBV4-3 NA CASSNTDTQYF TGCGCCAGCAGCAACACAGATACGCAGTATTTT
NA TRBJ1-1 TRBV6-1 NA CATFPLGTAHEAFF TGTGCCACCTTTCCCCTTGGGACCGCTCATGAAGCTTTCTTT
NA TRBJ1-5 TRBV30 NA CAWSVQGGPQHF TGTGCCTGGAGTGTACAAGGGGGGCCCCAGCATTTT
NA TRBJ2-1 TRBV4-3 NA CASSQDWEVGWQFF TGCGCCAGCAGCCAAGATTGGGAAGTAGGCTGGCAGTTCTTC
NA TRBJ2-4 TRBV21-1 NA CASSKESRALAKNIQYF TGTGCCAGCAGCAAAGAGAGCAGGGCTCTAGCCAAAAACATTCAGTACTTC
few TRBJ2-2 TRBV7-9 NA CASSTGELFF TGTGCCAGCAGTACCGGGGAGCTGTTTTTT
NA TRBJ2-7 TRBV5-1 TRBD1 CASRRGLAYEQYF TGCGCCAGCAGAAGGGGGCTCGCGTACGAGCAGTACTTC
NA TRBJ2-1 TRBV6-5 NA CASSYSGEQFF TGTGCCAGCAGTTACTCTGGTGAGCAGTTCTTC
NA TRBJ2-1 TRBV6-5 TRBD2 CASSYSGGGSWDEQFF TGTGCCAGCAGTTACTCTGGCGGGGGATCCTGGGATGAGCAGTTCTTC
NA TRBJ1-1 TRBV5-4 NA CASSLAENTEAFF TGTGCCAGCAGCTTGGCAGAGAACACTGAAGCTTTCTTT
NA TRBJ2-2 TRBV30 NA CAWSVIGPGELFF TGTGCCTGGAGTGTGATAGGGCCCGGGGAGCTGTTTTTT
few TRBJ1-2 TRBV19 NA CASEGTGTINYGYTF TGTGCCAGTGAGGGAACAGGAACCATTAACTATGGCTACACCTTC
few TRBJ2-7 TRBV7-8 TRBD2 CASSSPLAGKYEQYF TGTGCCAGCAGCTCCCCCCTAGCGGGGAAATACGAGCAGTACTTC
NA TRBJ1-5 TRBV5-6 NA CASSQRYSNQPQHF TGTGCCAGCAGTCAAAGATATAGCAATCAGCCCCAGCATTTT
NA TRBJ2-3 TRBV13 NA CASSLGTDTQYF TGTGCCAGCAGCTTAGGGACAGATACGCAGTATTTT
NA TRBJ1-4 TRBV5-4 TRBD1 CASSDGTGSEKLFF TGTGCCAGCAGCGATGGGACAGGGAGTGAAAAACTGTTTTTT
NA TRBJ2-2 TRBV11-2 NA CASTSPAGELFF TGTGCCAGCACTTCCCCGGCGGGGGAGCTGTTTTTT
few TRBJ2-2 TRBV7-9 NA CASSPDGTGELFF TGTGCCAGCAGCCCCGATGGAACCGGGGAGCTGTTTTTT
few TRBJ2-5 TRBV7-2 NA CASSQDRGGEETQYF TGTGCCAGCAGCCAAGATAGAGGAGGGGAAGAGACCCAGTACTTC
NA TRBJ1-5 TRBV18 TRBD1 CASSPASGTGDQPQHF TGTGCCAGCTCACCAGCCTCGGGGACAGGGGATCAGCCCCAGCATTTT
few TRBJ1-1 TRBV30 NA CAWSRQVGVTEAFF TGTGCCTGGAGTAGGCAGGTCGGTGTCACTGAAGCTTTCTTT
NA TRBJ2-1 TRBV27 NA CASSLLWGDEQFF TGTGCCAGCAGTCTCTTGTGGGGCGATGAGCAGTTCTTC
NA TRBJ2-5 TRBV14 TRBD1 CASSPTGIKETQYF TGTGCCAGCAGCCCGACAGGGATAAAAGAGACCCAGTACTTC
NA TRBJ2-4 TRBV15 NA CATSRDEGVVDKNIQYF TGTGCCACCAGCAGAGATGAGGGTGTCGTGGACAAAAACATTCAGTACTTC
NA TRBJ2-2 TRBV25-1 TRBD1 CASSADRAGTGELFF TGTGCCAGCAGTGCCGACAGGGCCGGCACCGGGGAGCTGTTTTTT
NA TRBJ1-2 TRBV7-9 TRBD1 CAIYRGGAYYGYTF TGTGCCATTTATCGAGGGGGCGCCTACTATGGCTACACCTTC
NA TRBJ2-3 TRBV5-1 TRBD1 CASSLGQGIDTQYF TGCGCCAGCAGCCTGGGACAGGGAATAGATACGCAGTATTTT